This is a list of T cell receptor beta chains from one sample in a study of cytomegalovirus exposure and HLA in healthy donors. Libraries were prepared by immunoSEQ multiplex PCR; TCRdb keeps only in-frame clonotypes and omits some of them. The sample has around 55,000 clones, and its top ten clones hold about 9.1%. The source material was PBMCs. The receptors were sampled from a man aged 50 to 59 in good health and CMV-seropositive. Each CDR3 is given with its conserved first and last residue. The D gene is left open where the match is weak. Size values are once, few and many counts, or a class for expanded clones, and some rows have none.

abundance	d_gene	j_gene	v_gene	CDR3nt	CDR3aa
.	TRBD1	TRBJ1-1	TRBV20-1	TGCAGTGCTATACAGGGGGCGCAGGCTTTCTTT	CSAIQGAQAFF
.	.	TRBJ1-1	TRBV18	TGTGCCAGCTCTCCGACAGGAAACACTGAAGCTTTCTTT	CASSPTGNTEAFF
.	.	TRBJ2-1	TRBV7-8	TGTGCCAGCAGCGCAGATAGCGCCCACTCCTACAATGAGCAGTTCTTC	CASSADSAHSYNEQFF
.	.	TRBJ2-7	TRBV11-2	TGTGCCAGCAGCCTGCAGGGGTCGGCCTACGAGCAGTACTTC	CASSLQGSAYEQYF
.	.	TRBJ2-7	TRBV5-1	TGCGCCAGCAGCTTGGACAGTGCCTACGAGCAGTACTTC	CASSLDSAYEQYF
.	TRBD1	TRBJ1-5	TRBV5-8	TGTGCCAGCAACATCGGGGTAGGGGGCTTCAATCAGCCCCAGCATTTT	CASNIGVGGFNQPQHF
.	.	TRBJ2-5	TRBV5-6	TGTGCCAGCAGCTTGGACTGGCGGGAGACCCAGTACTTC	CASSLDWRETQYF
.	.	TRBJ2-6	TRBV29-1	TGCAGCGGGCAATTGTCATCTGGGGCCAACGTCCTGACTTTC	CSGQLSSGANVLTF
.	TRBD1	TRBJ1-5	TRBV10-3	TGTGCCATCACCTCGGACGCAGGGGGTCAGCCCCAGCATTTT	CAITSDAGGQPQHF
.	TRBD1	TRBJ2-5	TRBV7-3	TGTGCCAGCAGCTTAGACGCGGCAGGGGGCGGTGAGACCCAGTACTTC	CASSLDAAGGGETQYF
.	.	TRBJ1-2	TRBV6-6	TGTGCCAGCAGTTACTCGCAGGTAGATGGCTACACCTTC	CASSYSQVDGYTF
.	TRBD1	TRBJ1-1	TRBV28	TGTGCCAGCAGGCGGGTGACAGGGCCTGAAGCTTTCTTT	CASRRVTGPEAFF
.	TRBD2	TRBJ2-3	TRBV6-5	TGTGCCAGCAGTTACTCGATGACTAGCAGCACAGATACGCAGTATTTT	CASSYSMTSSTDTQYF
.	.	TRBJ2-3	TRBV27	TGTGCCAGCAGTTTGAGAGATACGCAGTATTTT	CASSLRDTQYF
.	TRBD1	TRBJ2-7	TRBV5-1	TGCGCCAGCAGCTTGGTTATGGGACAGGGGTCCTACGAGCAGTACTTC	CASSLVMGQGSYEQYF
.	.	TRBJ2-1	TRBV11-2	TGTGCCAGCAGCCCCCTTCCGACACAGTACAATGAGCAGTTCTTC	CASSPLPTQYNEQFF
medium-sized	TRBD2	TRBJ2-1	TRBV2	TGTGCCAGCACAGGGTTGGGAGGGCCTAACAATGAGCAGTTCTTC	CASTGLGGPNNEQFF
.	.	TRBJ1-2	TRBV28	TGTGCCAGCAGTTATGGGCTGGCAGCCTATGGCTACACCTTC	CASSYGLAAYGYTF
.	.	TRBJ1-5	TRBV18	TGTGCCAGCTCACCAGACAGGAATCAGCCCCAGCATTTT	CASSPDRNQPQHF
.	TRBD2	TRBJ2-3	TRBV6-1	TGTGCCACGACTAGCACAGATAAGCAGTATTTT	CATTSTDKQYF
.	TRBD2	TRBJ2-3	TRBV19	TGTGCCAGTAGTCCATTGCGGGGACTAGCGGGAAACACAGATACGCAGTATTTT	CASSPLRGLAGNTDTQYF
.	.	TRBJ2-2	TRBV30	TGTGCCTGGAACCAGGGACTCACCGGGGAGCTGTTTTTT	CAWNQGLTGELFF
.	TRBD1	TRBJ2-3	TRBV4-3	TGCGCCAGCAGCCCCCGGACAGGGGGCCTCACAGATACGCAGTATTTT	CASSPRTGGLTDTQYF
.	TRBD1	TRBJ1-2	TRBV6-5	TGTGCCAGCAGTTCGGCGTCAGGGGGCTTCCGGGGCTACACCTTC	CASSSASGGFRGYTF
.	.	TRBJ2-3	TRBV18	TGTGCCAGCTCACCATTTATTACACAGAGCACAGATACGCAGTATTTT	CASSPFITQSTDTQYF